This T cell receptor (beta chain) was obtained from a study of shared clonotypes between healthy human individuals. Concerning this clone: Its antigen remains unknown.

Points from the study as a whole: Non-shared clonotypes showed lower generation probabilities than clonotypes common to all four donors. Researchers sampled only blood; tissue repertoires likely differ.

The germline gives CDR1 MDHEN, CDR2 SYDVKM. V was shortened by 3 bases and J by 7 bases, with 10 bases between the two germline ends. The CDR3 sequence is 13 residues long. Genomic DNA of each subset was evenly split across several immunoSEQ plates. Clones were sequenced by immunoSEQ multiplex PCR, and TCRdb holds only the in-frame ones, with some missing. Of approximately 2,300,000 clones in the sample, around 93% were seen once. Sequenced material: naive CD4+ T cells from PBMCs. This sample's subset: CD45RA+ positively selected. This rearrangement joins TRBV28 to TRBJ1-5; D unclear. The sequence was collected from a man younger than 35 in good health. Some clones in this sample may be carry-over from other donors' samples. This CDR3 is CASSFQIRQPQHF. The CDR3, as DNA: TGTGCCAGCAGTTTCCAGATAAGACAGCCCCAGCATTTT.